This TCR beta chain was recovered during a study of T cell responses to AZD1222 COVID-19 vaccine. Recipients boosted at about 4 weeks or about 12 weeks are pooled. The repertoire was sequenced with immunoSEQ multiplex PCR; TCRdb's copy has only in-frame clones and lacks some. Among around 71,000 clones listed, about four fifths were seen once. Germline V gene sequence: CDR1 ENHRY, CDR2 SYGVKD. The CDR3 runs to 13 residues. Trimming cost V 10 bases and J 0 bases, with 13 bases left between them. Sample: peripheral blood, taken 28 days after the second AZD1222 dose. The sequence came from an adult who received the AZD1222 COVID-19 vaccine. The chain recombines TRBV10-3 with TRBJ2-7, with D uncertain. The CDR3 region has the DNA TGTGCCACCACCCCTGGTGGCTCCTACGAGCAGTACTTC. It codes for CATTPGGSYEQYF.